Described below is a single T cell receptor (beta chain) sequence and its context. These data belong to a study of shared clonotypes between healthy human individuals. V gave up 1 base and J gave up 4 bases, with 14 bases separating them. The V gene's germline CDR1 is SEHNR and CDR2 FQNEAQ (reference sequence). The CDR3 totals 16 residues. TCRdb's table, derived via immunoSEQ multiplex PCR, lists solely in-frame clones and lacks some. The repertoire holds 2 million or so clones, just under 95% seen once, with 1.1% in the top ten. Naive CD8 cells were CD45RO-negative, positively selected for CCR7, excluding terminally differentiated effector memory CD45RA+ cells.

This rearrangement joins TRBV7-9 to TRBJ2-1; D is uncertain. The source is a man aged 18 to 29 in good health. The sample comprised naive CD8+ T cells sorted from blood. CDR3 coding DNA: TGTGCCAGCAGCTTAGAGGGATTTCCAGTTTACAATGAGCAGTTCTTC. Its protein product is CASSLEGFPVYNEQFF.